Shown below are 19 T cell receptor beta chains from a single sample sequenced in a study of blood T cell repertoires in COVID-19. Repertoires were generated with immunoSEQ multiplex PCR, while TCRdb's copy carries only in-frame clones and drops some. This table holds approximately 330,000 clones, approximately 86% found once. The specimen sequenced was peripheral blood. Receptor source: a man aged 25 to 40 with COVID-19, enrolled during active disease.

This clone was observed once. CDR3: CASSMGRGLNEQFF. The CDR3 coding sequence is TGTGCCAGTAGTATGGGCAGGGGGCTAAATGAGCAGTTCTTC. This chain joins TRBV19 and TRBJ2-1, with TRBD1 matching 8 bases. The CDR3 sequence is 14 residues long. J was trimmed by 7 bases and V by 3 bases; bases with no gene match: 5. CDR1 LNHDA and CDR2 SQIVND come from the germline V gene (reference sequence).

The sample holds one count of this clone. Distinct nucleotide sequences in the sample also encode this CDR3. The gene calls are TRBV10-3 and TRBJ1-3; D gene uncertain. Trimming took 11 bases from V and 3 from J, leaving 11 bases between them. Germline V gene lookup returns CDR1 ENHRY and CDR2 SYGVKD. The CDR3 has 12 residues. The chain's CDR3 is CASQANGNTIYF. For the CDR3, the DNA is TGTGCCTCGCAGGCCAATGGAAACACCATATATTTT.

The chain employs TRBV27 and TRBJ2-7; D ambiguous. CDR3 length equals 13 residues. V was cut by 5 bases and J by 0 bases, with 8 bases left in between. In germline, CDR1 is MNHEY, CDR2 SMNVEV (reference sequence). In DNA form, the CDR3 reads TGTGCCAGCAGTCCCGCGATCTCCTACGAGCAGTACTTC. Translation gives CASSPAISYEQYF.

The genes are TRBV14 and TRBJ1-2, with D hard to call. The CDR3 consists of 14 residues. Trimming took off 0 bases at V and 8 bases at J, with 13 bases between the two ends. In germline, CDR1 is SGHDN, CDR2 FVKESK. Here the CDR3 DNA reads TGTGCCAGCAGCCAAGAAGACGGGTGGCGGGGCTACACCTTC. Its translation: CASSQEDGWRGYTF.

The chain uses TRBV10-3 and TRBJ2-7; 7 nucleotides agree with TRBD1. The CDR3 is 14 residues long. Germline trimming cut 8 bases from V and 5 bases from J; bases unmatched to any gene: 12. CDR1 and CDR2 (germline): ENHRY, SYGVKD. The CDR3 reads CAIATGARGDEQYF. CDR3 DNA sequence: TGTGCCATCGCCACAGGGGCGCGAGGTGACGAGCAGTACTTC.

The chain uses TRBV5-1 and TRBJ1-1; D ambiguous. In germline, CDR1 is SGHRS, CDR2 YFSETQ. The CDR3 is made up of 15 amino acids. Trimming took 0 bases from V and 1 from J, leaving 10 bases between them. CDR3 DNA: TGCGCCAGCAGCTTGGGATATGAGAGGAACACTGAAGCTTTCTTT. This translates into CASSLGYERNTEAFF.

The chain has TRBV7-3 and TRBJ2-1, with 13 bases matching TRBD2. J was trimmed by 8 bases and V by 4 bases; bases with no gene match: 5. Germline V gene data show CDR1 as SGHTA and CDR2 as FQGTGA. The CDR3 consists of 15 residues. This CDR3 is CASSSSLAGGDEQFF. The CDR3 DNA sequence: TGTGCCAGCAGCTCATCACTAGCGGGAGGGGATGAGCAGTTCTTC.

V and J are TRBV4-2 and TRBJ2-2; 14 positions match TRBD2. The CDR3 length is 20 residues. Per the germline V gene, CDR1 is LGHNA and CDR2 is YNFKEQ. V shed 1 base and J 4 bases; nucleotides not matched to a gene: 11. CDR3 region: CASSQGPTSGGAWVTGELFF. CDR3 DNA: TGTGCCAGCAGCCAAGGTCCGACTAGCGGGGGGGCTTGGGTCACCGGGGAGCTGTTTTTT.

This rearrangement joins TRBV6-6 to TRBJ1-1; D gene uncertain. In germline, CDR1 is MNHNY, CDR2 SVGAGI (reference sequence). Trimming removed 3 bases from V and 0 bases from J, with 8 bases in between. This CDR3 is built from 14 residues. As DNA, the CDR3 is TGTGCCAGCAGTTATCCCTTTGTGAACACTGAAGCTTTCTTT. It codes for CASSYPFVNTEAFF.

The chain couples TRBV7-2 to TRBJ2-7; 8 nucleotides line up with TRBD2. Germline-derived CDR1 and CDR2 are SGHTA and FQGNSA. The CDR3 totals 15 residues. V shed 5 bases, J shed 7 bases, and the junction held 13 bases outside the gene matches. Here the CDR3 DNA reads TGTGCCAGCAGCCTCACCCACGGGAGGGCTGGGGAGCAGTACTTC. Translating gives CASSLTHGRAGEQYF. Complete variable domain (other parts from reference TRBV7-2 and TRBJ2-7): GAGVSQSPSNKVTEKGKDVELRCDPISGHTALYWYRQSLGQGLEFLIYFQGNSAPDKSGLPSDRFSAERTGGSVSTLTIQRTQQEDSAVYLCASSLTHGRAGEQYFGPGTRLTVT.

The chain uses TRBV6-6 and TRBJ2-2, with D perhaps matching TRBD2 (6 bases). Trimming stripped 6 bases from V and 4 bases from J, with 15 bases between. The CDR3 has 15 amino acids. Germline V lookup: CDR1 MNHNY, CDR2 SVGAGI (reference sequence). CDR3 residues: CASRSGVWGTGELFF. CDR3 nucleotides: TGTGCCAGCAGATCGGGAGTATGGGGCACCGGGGAGCTGTTTTTT.

The chain couples TRBV19 to TRBJ1-6; perhaps TRBD1 as D (5 bases). CDR3 size: 13 residues. The germline V and J ends were trimmed by 3 bases and 7 bases, with 7 bases remaining between them. Looked up from germline, CDR1 is LNHDA and CDR2 is SQIVND (reference sequence). The CDR3 sequence is CASSIQGNSPLHF. The CDR3 region has the DNA TGTGCCAGTAGTATCCAGGGAAATTCACCCCTCCACTTT.

The CDR3 here is CASSFSRDTQYF. CDR3 DNA: TGTGCCAGCAGCTTCTCTAGGGATACGCAGTATTTT. The chain combines TRBV7-2 with TRBJ2-3, with D hard to call. This CDR3 is built from 12 residues. V gave up 3 bases and J gave up 6 bases, with 7 bases separating them. The germline V gene has CDR1 SGHTA and CDR2 FQGNSA.

The V and J genes are TRBV5-6 and TRBJ2-2; perhaps TRBD1 as D (5 bases). The CDR3 is made up of 15 amino acids. CDR1 is SGHDT and CDR2 is YYEEEE in the germline V gene. V lost 4 bases, J lost 2 bases, and 12 bases lay in between. The CDR3 nucleotides are TGTGCCAGCAGCCGGATCAGGGTTAACACCGGGGAGCTGTTTTTT. Protein product: CASSRIRVNTGELFF.

As concerns this clone: The same CDR3 also results from other DNA sequences found in this sample. The chain couples TRBV9 to TRBJ1-3; D is undetermined. The CDR3 length is 12 residues. Germline V gene sequence: CDR1 SGDLS, CDR2 YYNGEE. V dropped 4 bases and J dropped 3 bases, with 5 bases sitting between them. The CDR3 here is CASSPRGNTIYF. The CDR3 bases are TGTGCCAGCAGCCCCCGTGGAAACACCATATATTTT.

The CDR3 reads CASSLDGSSYGYTF. The CDR3 DNA reads TGCGCCAGCAGCTTGGACGGGAGTTCCTATGGCTACACCTTC. The chain has TRBV5-1 and TRBJ1-2; D unresolved. CDR3 size: 14 residues. Trimming stripped 0 bases from V and 4 bases from J, with 10 bases between. From germline, CDR1 is SGHRS and CDR2 YFSETQ. Supplemented by reference TRBV5-1 and TRBJ1-2, the full variable domain reads KAGVTQTPRYLIKTRGQQVTLSCSPISGHRSVSWYQQTPGQGLQFLFEYFSETQRNKGNFPGRFSGRQFSNSRSEMNVSTLELGDSALYLCASSLDGSSYGYTFGSGTRLTVV.

In its sample, this clone was seen once. J is TRBJ1-2 and V is TRBV24-1; TRBD1 agrees at 7 bases. V shed 2 bases, J shed 0 bases, and the junction held 2 bases outside the gene matches. Per germline, CDR1 KGHDR and CDR2 SFDVKD. The CDR3 is 15 amino acids. The CDR3 region is CATSDWGTANYGYTF. For the CDR3, the DNA is TGTGCCACCAGTGATTGGGGGACAGCTAACTATGGCTACACCTTC.

The J gene is TRBJ2-3, the V gene TRBV5-1; 11 bases match TRBD2. V trimming: 4 bases; J trimming: 2 bases; junction bases outside the gene matches: 6. CDR1 and CDR2 (germline): SGHRS, YFSETQ. The CDR3 contains 16 residues. The CDR3 region is CASSQTSGVNTDTQYF. The CDR3 DNA follows: TGCGCCAGCAGCCAGACTAGCGGGGTCAACACAGATACGCAGTATTTT.

The V and J genes are TRBV7-2 and TRBJ2-7; D possibly corresponds to TRBD1 (5 bases). V lost 3 bases and J 2 bases, leaving 8 bases between the germline ends. Germline assignment: CDR1 SGHTA and CDR2 FQGNSA. CDR3 length: 13 residues. CDR3: CASSFSGPYEQYF. The CDR3 DNA sequence: TGTGCCAGCAGCTTCTCAGGGCCCTACGAGCAGTACTTC. Filled out from reference TRBV7-2 and TRBJ2-7, the complete variable domain reads GAGVSQSPSNKVTEKGKDVELRCDPISGHTALYWYRQSLGQGLEFLIYFQGNSAPDKSGLPSDRFSAERTGGSVSTLTIQRTQQEDSAVYLCASSFSGPYEQYFGPGTRLTVT.